Listed here is a single T cell receptor beta chain. Antigen unknown. The sample belongs to a study of T cell repertoires in cytomegalovirus infection. Points from the study as a whole: CMV carriers with the relevant HLA were identified by cumulative public TCR beta family frequency. HLA-C-restricted, CMV-specific TCR beta clonotypes were dominant ex vivo.

TCRdb redid the calling of the reads with MiXCR, one entry per CDR3 protein. Altogether 40,000 to 60,000 distinct CDR3 sequences are present, 20% to 25% being singletons, with the ten largest covering roughly 89%. CDR3 size: 16 residues. The germline CDR1 and CDR2 sequences are MNHEY and SVGEGT. J was trimmed by 7 bases and V by 5 bases; bases with no gene match: 11. The chain recombines TRBV6-2 or TRBV6-3 with TRBJ2-2, with TRBD2 matching 9 bases. Sequencing used CD8+ T cells from cultured PBMCs, obtained from culture after CMV antigen stimulation. The receptor comes from a human donor in good health (CMV status not recorded). Some clones in this sample may be carry-over from other donors' samples. CDR3 nucleotides: TGTGCCAGCAGTGATCGGCTAGCGGGGACGGACGGGGAGCTGTTTTTT. Residues: CASSDRLAGTDGELFF.